This T cell receptor (beta chain) was found in a study of blood T cell repertoires in COVID-19. Turning to the study itself: PBMCs, B-cell-depleted T cells, or T cells were the source of the cDNA or gDNA that made up the material.

Looked up from germline, CDR1 is MNHEY and CDR2 is SVGAGI. The CDR3 runs to 14 residues. V was clipped by 0 bases and J by 5 bases, with 10 bases between them. Methods used by the authors: Scientists estimated how many nucleated cells there were by amplifying reference gene primers. Data came from immunoSEQ multiplex PCR; TCRdb stores just in-frame clones and leaves some out. Clone size and the V and J calls come from that table; the DNA yielded D and trimming. The table lists over 250,000 clones, nearly 90% of them singletons. Participants were aged about 18 to 100 years from some 24 US areas. The sequence was obtained from a woman younger than 45 who had recovered from COVID-19. The V call is TRBV6-5, the J call TRBJ1-2, with D maybe TRBD1 (5 bases). Sequenced sample: PBMCs or T cells enriched from blood (not recorded which). The CDR3: CASSYSRTSYGYTF. The DNA for the CDR3 is TGTGCCAGCAGTTACTCAAGGACAAGTTATGGCTACACCTTC.